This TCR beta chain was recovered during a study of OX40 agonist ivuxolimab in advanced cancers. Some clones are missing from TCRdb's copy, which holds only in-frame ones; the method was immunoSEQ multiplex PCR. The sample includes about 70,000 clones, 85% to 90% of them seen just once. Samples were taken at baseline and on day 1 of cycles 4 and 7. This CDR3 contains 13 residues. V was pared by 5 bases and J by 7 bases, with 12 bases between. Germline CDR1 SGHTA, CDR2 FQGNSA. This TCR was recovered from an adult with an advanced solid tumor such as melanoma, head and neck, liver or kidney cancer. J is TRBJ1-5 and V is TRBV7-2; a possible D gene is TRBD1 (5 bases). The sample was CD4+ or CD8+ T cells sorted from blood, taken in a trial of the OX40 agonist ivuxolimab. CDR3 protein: CASSPWGDQPQHF. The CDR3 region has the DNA TGTGCCAGCAGCCCCTGGGGGGACCAGCCCCAGCATTTT. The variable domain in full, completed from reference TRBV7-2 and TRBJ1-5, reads GAGVSQSPSNKVTEKGKDVELRCDPISGHTALYWYRQSLGQGLEFLIYFQGNSAPDKSGLPSDRFSAERTGGSVSTLTIQRTQQEDSAVYLCASSPWGDQPQHFGDGTRLSIL.